This T cell receptor beta chain derives from a study of cytotoxic CD8 clonotypes in ibrutinib-treated CLL. Library input was about 1.8 micrograms of DNA from cryopreserved PBMCs. The ends were cut back, 0 bases at V and 7 bases at J, with 12 bases in the middle. Germline lookup yields CDR1 GTSNPN and CDR2 SVGIG (reference sequence). CDR3 length equals 13 residues. TCRdb's copy holds only in-frame clones and misses some; the assay was immunoSEQ multiplex PCR. The sample holds 9,500 to 12,000 clones, around 82% seen once. The clonotype comes from a human donor with chronic lymphocytic leukemia. The genes are TRBV30 and TRBJ1-2; a weak D match, TRBD1 (5 bases). This sample comprised PBMCs, obtained at disease progression, from a patient treated with ibrutinib. CDR3 residues: CAWSVDGRGGYTF. CDR3 bases: TGTGCCTGGAGTGTAGATGGGAGGGGTGGCTACACCTTC. Using reference TRBV30 and TRBJ1-2 for the parts outside the CDR3, the full variable domain is SQTIHQWPATLVQPVGSPLSLECTVEGTSNPNLYWYRQAAGRGLQLLFYSVGIGQISSEVPQNLSASRPQDRQFILSSKKLLLSDSGFYLCAWSVDGRGGYTFGSGTRLTVV.